The subject of this entry is one T cell receptor (beta chain). The sample belongs to a study of technical replicates of blood from several donors. The assay was immunoSEQ multiplex PCR, and TCRdb's table has in-frame clones only and misses some. This table has 100,000 or so clones, almost 97% appearing once. Germline V gene lookup returns CDR1 MNHNS and CDR2 SASEGT. The CDR3 extends over 15 amino acids. Between the trimmed V and J ends, which lost 4 bases and 2 bases, there was a span of 9 bases. The sequencing sample was made of T cells isolated from PBMCs. The TCR comes from a human donor in good health. This rearrangement joins TRBV6-1 to TRBJ2-6; D ambiguous. CDR3 sequence: CASSGRVAGANVLTF. The CDR3 region has the DNA TGTGCCAGCAGTGGAAGAGTCGCTGGGGCCAACGTCCTGACTTTC.